Described below is a single T cell receptor beta chain sequence and its context. What it recognizes is unknown. Amplification used 60 Vbeta primers and 13 Jbeta primers. TCRdb keeps only in-frame clones here, not all; method: immunoSEQ multiplex PCR. The sample includes roughly 130,000 clones, approximately 82% seen only once; the top ten take around 3%. The V gene end was trimmed by 2 bases and the J gene end by 0 bases; junction bases not matched to a gene: 7. The CDR3 has 18 amino acids. Germline CDR1 is LNHDA and CDR2 is SQIVND (reference sequence). Donors counted as nominally healthy when sampled, yet unrecorded immune exposures were likely. The source of the sample is a study of cytomegalovirus exposure and HLA in healthy donors. Study-wide results and caveats: The study labeled fewer than 200 TCR beta chains cytomegalovirus-associated.

The TCR comes from a young woman in good health and CMV-seropositive. The sample comprised PBMCs. This chain links TRBV19 with TRBJ2-3, with TRBD2 matching over 11 bases. The CDR3 sequence is CASSITSGGVASTDTQYF. CDR3 DNA sequence: TGTGCCAGTAGTATAACTAGCGGGGGAGTCGCTAGCACAGATACGCAGTATTTT.